These 8 T cell receptor beta chains were sequenced from one sample in a study of blood T cell dynamics during melanoma immunotherapy. Time point noted: week 3, after first cycle of checkpoint inhibitor. The assay was immunoSEQ multiplex PCR, and TCRdb's table has in-frame clones only and misses some. Among roughly 8,900 clones listed, 70% to 90% were seen once. Material: blood, obtained from a patient treated with checkpoint blockade. The receptors were gathered from a human donor with melanoma.

A single count supports this clone. CDR3 protein: CASSLVQGGADTQYF. The CDR3 coding sequence is TGTGCCAGCAGCTTAGTACAGGGAGGCGCAGATACGCAGTATTTT. The chain has TRBV11-2 and TRBJ2-3; either TRBD1 or TRBD2 may supply D (6 bases each). The germline V gene has CDR1 SGHAT and CDR2 FQNNGV. Trimming removed 1 base at V and 4 bases at J, with 12 bases between. This CDR3 comprises 15 residues.

This chain uses TRBV7-9 with TRBJ2-2; no clear D. CDR1 is SEHNR and CDR2 is FQNEAQ in the germline V gene (reference sequence). This CDR3 comprises 15 residues. V was clipped by 3 bases and J by 1 base, with 9 bases between them. DNA for the CDR3: TGTGCCAGCAGCTTGGGCCTGGAGAACACCGGGGAGCTGTTTTTT. It encodes CASSLGLENTGELFF.

The genes are TRBV23-1 and TRBJ2-5, with TRBD1 matching over 9 bases. TRBV23-1 is annotated as an ORF whose role is uncertain. The CDR3 is 17 amino acids. J lost 2 bases, V lost 0 bases, and 7 bases had no gene match. The CDR3 sequence: CASSQSYGQGIQETQYF. CDR3 nucleotides: TGCGCCAGCAGTCAATCGTACGGACAGGGGATTCAAGAGACCCAGTACTTC.

The rearrangement uses TRBV5-1 and TRBJ1-1, with D possibly TRBD1 on 5 matching bases. This CDR3 contains 14 residues. Germline CDR1 and CDR2: SGHRS and YFSETQ. V was cut by 2 bases and J by 4 bases, with 12 bases left in between. CDR3 sequence: CASSLWAGITEAFF. In DNA, the CDR3 is TGCGCCAGCAGCTTATGGGCAGGGATCACTGAAGCTTTCTTT. Filled out from reference TRBV5-1 and TRBJ1-1, the complete variable domain reads KAGVTQTPRYLIKTRGQQVTLSCSPISGHRSVSWYQQTPGQGLQFLFEYFSETQRNKGNFPGRFSGRQFSNSRSEMNVSTLELGDSALYLCASSLWAGITEAFFGQGTRLTVV.

This chain joins TRBV4-1 and TRBJ2-5, with TRBD2 matching over 10 bases. V shed 0 bases and J 6 bases; nucleotides not matched to a gene: 7. CDR1 and CDR2 (germline): MGHRA, YSYEKL. The CDR3 has 16 residues. CDR3 nucleotides: TGCGCCAGCAGCCAAGAGGTACTAGCGGGGCTCCAGACCCAGTACTTC. It codes for CASSQEVLAGLQTQYF.

The V and J genes are TRBV2 and TRBJ2-2; a possible D gene is TRBD1 (6 bases). V gave up 7 bases and J gave up 0 bases, with 9 bases separating them. Germline assignment: CDR1 SNHLY and CDR2 FYNNEI. This CDR3 is 14 amino acids long. The CDR3 DNA is TGTGCCAGCATTGGGGGCACGAACACCGGGGAGCTGTTTTTT. It encodes CASIGGTNTGELFF.

J is TRBJ2-5 and V is TRBV27; either TRBD1 or TRBD2 may supply D (5 bases each). The CDR3 spans 13 residues. Trimming stripped 5 bases from V and 14 bases from J, with 21 bases between. The V gene's germline CDR1 is MNHEY and CDR2 SMNVEV (reference sequence). CDR3 amino acids: CASSAQGPGRAYF. The CDR3 DNA reads TGTGCCAGCAGTGCACAAGGACCGGGACGCGCTTACTTC.

The rearrangement joins TRBV5-4 to TRBJ1-1; no reliable D call. Trimming removed 0 bases at V and 0 bases at J, with 6 bases between. The CDR3 spans 14 residues. Germline CDR1 is SGHNT and CDR2 is YYREEE (reference sequence). Here the CDR3 reads CASSLGALNTEAFF. CDR3 DNA: TGTGCCAGCAGCTTGGGGGCCCTGAACACTGAAGCTTTCTTT.